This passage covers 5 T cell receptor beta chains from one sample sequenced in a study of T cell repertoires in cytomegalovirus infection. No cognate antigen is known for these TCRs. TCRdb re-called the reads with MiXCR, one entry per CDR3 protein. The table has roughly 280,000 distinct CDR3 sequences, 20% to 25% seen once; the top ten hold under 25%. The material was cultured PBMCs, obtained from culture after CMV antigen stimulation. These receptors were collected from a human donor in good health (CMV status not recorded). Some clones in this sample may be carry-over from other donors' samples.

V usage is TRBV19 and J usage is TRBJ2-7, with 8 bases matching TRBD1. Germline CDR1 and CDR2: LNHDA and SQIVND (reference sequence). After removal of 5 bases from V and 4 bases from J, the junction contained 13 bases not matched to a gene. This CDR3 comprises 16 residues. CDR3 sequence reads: CASSSPDRVYPYEQYV. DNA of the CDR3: TGTGCCAGTAGTTCCCCGGACAGGGTCTACCCTTACGAGCAGTACGTC.

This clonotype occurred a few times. CDR3 loop: CATSPRGWPSSNQPQHF. For the CDR3, the DNA is TGTGCCACCAGCCCCCGGGGCTGGCCAAGTAGCAATCAGCCCCAGCATTTT. V is TRBV24-1 and J is TRBJ1-5; D might be TRBD1 (5 bases). This CDR3 is built from 17 residues. Germline CDR1 is KGHDR and CDR2 is SFDVKD. V lost 7 bases and J lost 0, with 18 bases in between.

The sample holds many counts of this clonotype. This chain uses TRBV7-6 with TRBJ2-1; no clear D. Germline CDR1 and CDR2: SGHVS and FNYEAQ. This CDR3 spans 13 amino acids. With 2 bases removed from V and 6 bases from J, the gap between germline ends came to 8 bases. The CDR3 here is CASSLRRVNEQFF. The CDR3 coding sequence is TGTGCCAGCAGCTTACGACGGGTCAATGAGCAGTTCTTC.

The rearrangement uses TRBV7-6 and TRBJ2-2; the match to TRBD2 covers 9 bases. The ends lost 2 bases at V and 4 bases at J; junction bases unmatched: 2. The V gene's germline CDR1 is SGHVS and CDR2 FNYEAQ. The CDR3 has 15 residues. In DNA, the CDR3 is TGTGCCAGCAGCTTATATAGCGGGAGCACCGGGGAGCTGTTTTTT. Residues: CASSLYSGSTGELFF.

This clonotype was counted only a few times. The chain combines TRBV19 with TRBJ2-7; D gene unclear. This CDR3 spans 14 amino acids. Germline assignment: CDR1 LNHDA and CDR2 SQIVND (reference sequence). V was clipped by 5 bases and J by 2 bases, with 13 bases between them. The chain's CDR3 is CASSSHSTPYEQYF. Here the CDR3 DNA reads TGTGCCAGTAGTTCTCATTCGACACCCTACGAGCAGTACTTC.